This T cell receptor beta chain was identified during a study of cytomegalovirus exposure and HLA in healthy donors. The study's findings and limits: According to the study, about 180 TCR beta chains were cytomegalovirus-associated. The study found most TCR sequences rare, yet found some public TCRs in many donors. In a later analysis, a missense DCLRE1C variant was linked to TCR beta V- and J-gene trimming.

PCR amplification relied on 60 Vbeta primers (plus 13 Jbeta primers). Data came from immunoSEQ multiplex PCR; TCRdb stores just in-frame clones and leaves some out. The data hold about 130,000 clones, with more than 65% observed a single time. About this clone: As yet, its antigen is unknown.

Germline CDR1 reads SQVTM; CDR2 reads ANQGSEA. The ends were cut back, 7 bases at V and 6 bases at J, with 12 bases in the middle. The CDR3 contains 11 residues. The receptor comes from a male donor in good health and CMV-seropositive. The chain uses TRBV29-1 and TRBJ1-1; D may be TRBD1 (5 bases). What was sequenced was PBMCs. CDR3 protein: CSATGGAEAFF. The DNA for the CDR3 is TGCAGCGCTACGGGGGGAGCTGAAGCTTTCTTT.